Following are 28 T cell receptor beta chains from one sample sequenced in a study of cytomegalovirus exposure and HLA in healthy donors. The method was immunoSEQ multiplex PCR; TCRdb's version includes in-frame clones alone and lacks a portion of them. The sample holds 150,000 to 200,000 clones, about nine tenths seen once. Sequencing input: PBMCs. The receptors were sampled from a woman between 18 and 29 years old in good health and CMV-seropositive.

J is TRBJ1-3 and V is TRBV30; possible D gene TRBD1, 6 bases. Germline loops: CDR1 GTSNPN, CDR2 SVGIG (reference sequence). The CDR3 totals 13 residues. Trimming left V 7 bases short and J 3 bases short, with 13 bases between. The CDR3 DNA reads TGTGCCTCACACCAGGGGAATGGAAACACCATATATTTT. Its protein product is CASHQGNGNTIYF.

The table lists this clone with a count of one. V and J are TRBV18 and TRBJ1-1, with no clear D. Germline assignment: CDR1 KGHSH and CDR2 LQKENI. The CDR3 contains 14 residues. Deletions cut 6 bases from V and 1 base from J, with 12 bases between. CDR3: CASSLSRGNTEAFF. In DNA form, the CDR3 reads TGTGCCAGCTCCCTATCTCGGGGGAACACTGAAGCTTTCTTT.

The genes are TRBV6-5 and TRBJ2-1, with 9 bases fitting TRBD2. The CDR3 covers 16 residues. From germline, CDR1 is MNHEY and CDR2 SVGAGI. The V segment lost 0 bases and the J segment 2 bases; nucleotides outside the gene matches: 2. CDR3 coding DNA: TGTGCCAGCAGTTACTCTATAGCGGGAGCCTACAATGAGCAGTTCTTC. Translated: CASSYSIAGAYNEQFF.

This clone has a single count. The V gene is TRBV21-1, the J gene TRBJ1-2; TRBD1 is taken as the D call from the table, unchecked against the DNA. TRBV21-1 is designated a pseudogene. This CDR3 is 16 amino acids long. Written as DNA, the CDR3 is TGTGCCAGCAGAAATAACGGGACAGGGTGCAACTATGGCTACACCTTC. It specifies CASRNNGTGCNYGYTF.

Here the CDR3 reads CAIKGSGAEETQYF. CDR3 sequence (DNA): TGTGCCATCAAAGGGAGCGGGGCAGAAGAGACCCAGTACTTC. This chain joins TRBV6-5 and TRBJ2-5, with 7 bases aligning to TRBD2. With 10 bases clipped from V and 3 bases from J, the junction kept 11 bases outside the gene matches. From germline, CDR1 is MNHEY and CDR2 SVGAGI. The length of the CDR3 is 14 residues.

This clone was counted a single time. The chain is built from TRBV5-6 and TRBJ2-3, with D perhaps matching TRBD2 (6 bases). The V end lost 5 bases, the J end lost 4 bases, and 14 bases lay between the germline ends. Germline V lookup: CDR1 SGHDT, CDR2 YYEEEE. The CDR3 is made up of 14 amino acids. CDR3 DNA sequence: TGTGCCAGCAGAAACCCGACTAGTGCAGATACGCAGTATTTT. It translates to CASRNPTSADTQYF.

CDR3 coding DNA: TGTGCCAGTAGTATAGGACGCGACTTTCCCGGGGAGCTGTTTTTT. Its translation is CASSIGRDFPGELFF. The V call is TRBV19, the J call TRBJ2-2; D uncertain. With 1 base removed from V and 6 bases from J, the gap between germline ends came to 12 bases. The CDR3 runs to 15 residues. Germline lookup yields CDR1 LNHDA and CDR2 SQIVND (reference sequence).

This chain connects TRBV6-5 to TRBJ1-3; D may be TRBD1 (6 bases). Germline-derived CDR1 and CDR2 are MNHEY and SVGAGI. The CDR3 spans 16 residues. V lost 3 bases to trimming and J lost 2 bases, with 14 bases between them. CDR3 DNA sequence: TGTGCCAGCAGTTATTCGCTTCGACAGGCTGGAAACACCATATATTTT. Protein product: CASSYSLRQAGNTIYF.

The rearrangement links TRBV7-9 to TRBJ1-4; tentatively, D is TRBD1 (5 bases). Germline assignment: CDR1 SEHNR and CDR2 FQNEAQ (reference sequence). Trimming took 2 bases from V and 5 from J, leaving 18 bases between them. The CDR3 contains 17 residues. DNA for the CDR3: TGTGCCAGCAGCTTACCAAGCCAGGAGGGGCCAAATGAAAAACTGTTTTTT. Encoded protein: CASSLPSQEGPNEKLFF.

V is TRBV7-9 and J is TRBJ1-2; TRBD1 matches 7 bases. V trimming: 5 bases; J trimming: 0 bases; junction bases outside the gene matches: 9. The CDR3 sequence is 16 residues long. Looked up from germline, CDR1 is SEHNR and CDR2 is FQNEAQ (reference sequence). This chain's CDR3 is CASSMDRYHSNYGYTF. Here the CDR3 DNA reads TGTGCCAGCAGCATGGACAGGTACCATTCTAACTATGGCTACACCTTC.

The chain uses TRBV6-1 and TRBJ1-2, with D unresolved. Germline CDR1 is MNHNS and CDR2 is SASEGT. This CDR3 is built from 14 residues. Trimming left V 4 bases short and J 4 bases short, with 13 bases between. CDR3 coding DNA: TGTGCCAGCAGTGTTGGGAGTACTGCCTATGGCTACACCTTC. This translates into CASSVGSTAYGYTF.

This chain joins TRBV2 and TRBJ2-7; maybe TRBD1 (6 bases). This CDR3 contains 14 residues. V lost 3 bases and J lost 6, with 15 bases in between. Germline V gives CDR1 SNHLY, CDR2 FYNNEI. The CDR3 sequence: CASSDPLQGSEQYF. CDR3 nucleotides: TGTGCCAGCAGTGATCCCCTACAGGGAAGCGAGCAGTACTTC.

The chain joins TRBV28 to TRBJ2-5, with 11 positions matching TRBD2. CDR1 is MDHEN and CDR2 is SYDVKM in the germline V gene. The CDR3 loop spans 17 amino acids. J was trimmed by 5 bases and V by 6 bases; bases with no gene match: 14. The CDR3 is CASSYPGSGRGGETQYF. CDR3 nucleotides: TGTGCCAGCAGCTATCCTGGTAGCGGGAGGGGAGGGGAGACCCAGTACTTC.

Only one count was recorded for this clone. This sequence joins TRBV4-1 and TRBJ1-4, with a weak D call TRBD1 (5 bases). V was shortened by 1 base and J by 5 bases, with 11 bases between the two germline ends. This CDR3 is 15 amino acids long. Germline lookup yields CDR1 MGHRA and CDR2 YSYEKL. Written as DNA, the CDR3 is TGCGCCAGCAGCCAAGGCCCCAGGGAAAATGAAAAACTGTTTTTT. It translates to CASSQGPRENEKLFF.

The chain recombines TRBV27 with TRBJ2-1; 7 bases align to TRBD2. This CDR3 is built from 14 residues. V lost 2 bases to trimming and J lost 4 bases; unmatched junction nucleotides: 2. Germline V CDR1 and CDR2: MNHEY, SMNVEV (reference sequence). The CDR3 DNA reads TGTGCCAGCAGTTTACTAGCGGCTTACAATGAGCAGTTCTTC. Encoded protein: CASSLLAAYNEQFF.

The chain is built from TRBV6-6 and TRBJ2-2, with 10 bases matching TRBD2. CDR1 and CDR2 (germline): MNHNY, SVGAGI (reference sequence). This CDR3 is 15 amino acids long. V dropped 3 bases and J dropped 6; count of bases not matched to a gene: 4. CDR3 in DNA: TGTGCCAGCAGTTATAACGGACTAGCGGCCGGGGAGCTGTTTTTT. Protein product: CASSYNGLAAGELFF.

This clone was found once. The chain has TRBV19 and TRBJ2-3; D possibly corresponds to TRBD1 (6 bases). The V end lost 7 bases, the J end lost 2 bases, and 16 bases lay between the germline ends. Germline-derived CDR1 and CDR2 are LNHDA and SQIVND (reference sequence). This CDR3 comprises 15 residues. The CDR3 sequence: CASTDDRSSTDTQYF. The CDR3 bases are TGTGCCAGTACCGACGACAGGAGTTCCACAGATACGCAGTATTTT.

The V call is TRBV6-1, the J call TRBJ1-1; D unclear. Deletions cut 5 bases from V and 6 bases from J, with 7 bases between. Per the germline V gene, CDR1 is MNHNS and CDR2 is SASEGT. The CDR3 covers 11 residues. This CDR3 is CASSPVPEAFF. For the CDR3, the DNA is TGTGCCAGCAGTCCGGTCCCTGAAGCTTTCTTT.

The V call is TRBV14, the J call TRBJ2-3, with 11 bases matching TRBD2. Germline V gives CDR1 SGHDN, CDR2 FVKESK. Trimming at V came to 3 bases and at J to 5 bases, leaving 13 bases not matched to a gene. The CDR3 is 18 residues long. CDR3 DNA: TGTGCCAGCAGCCACCTAGGTCTACTAGCGGGAGTAGTAGATACGCAGTATTTT. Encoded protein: CASSHLGLLAGVVDTQYF. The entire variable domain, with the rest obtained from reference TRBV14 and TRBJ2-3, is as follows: EAGVTQFPSHSVIEKGQTVTLRCDPISGHDNLYWYRRVMGKEIKFLLHFVKESKQDESGMPNNRFLAERTGGTYSTLKVQPAELEDSGVYFCASSHLGLLAGVVDTQYFGPGTRLTVL.

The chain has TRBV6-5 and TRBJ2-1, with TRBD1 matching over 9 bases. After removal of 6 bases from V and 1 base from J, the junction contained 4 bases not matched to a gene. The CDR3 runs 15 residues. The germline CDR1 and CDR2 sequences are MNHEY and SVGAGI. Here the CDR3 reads CASSQGQGSYNEQFF. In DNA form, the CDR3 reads TGTGCCAGCAGCCAAGGACAGGGGTCCTACAATGAGCAGTTCTTC.

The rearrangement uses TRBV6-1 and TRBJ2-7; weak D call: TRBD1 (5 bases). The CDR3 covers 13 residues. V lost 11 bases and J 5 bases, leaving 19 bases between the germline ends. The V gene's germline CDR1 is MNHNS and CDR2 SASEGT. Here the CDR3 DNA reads TGTGCCTCCCGAATAGGGGTTCGACACGAGCAGTACTTC. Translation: CASRIGVRHEQYF.

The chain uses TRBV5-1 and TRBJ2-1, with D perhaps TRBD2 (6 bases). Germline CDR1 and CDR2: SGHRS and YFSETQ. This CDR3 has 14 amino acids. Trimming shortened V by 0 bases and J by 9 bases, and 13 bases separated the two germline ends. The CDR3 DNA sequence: TGCGCCAGCAGCTTGGGACACCCCGGGGGTGAGCAGTTCTTC. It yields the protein CASSLGHPGGEQFF.

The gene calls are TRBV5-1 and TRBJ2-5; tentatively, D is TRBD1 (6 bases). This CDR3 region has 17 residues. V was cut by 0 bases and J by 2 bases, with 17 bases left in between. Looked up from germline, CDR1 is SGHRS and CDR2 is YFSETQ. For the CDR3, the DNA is TGCGCCAGCAGCTTGGTTGCGCCCAGAGGGGGACAAGAGACCCAGTACTTC. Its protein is CASSLVAPRGGQETQYF.

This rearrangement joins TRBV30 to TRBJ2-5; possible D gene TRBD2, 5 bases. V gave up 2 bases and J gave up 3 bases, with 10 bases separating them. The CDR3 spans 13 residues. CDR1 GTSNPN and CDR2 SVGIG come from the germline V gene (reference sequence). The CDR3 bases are TGTGCCTGGAGTACGGGAATCAAAGAGACCCAGTACTTC. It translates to CAWSTGIKETQYF. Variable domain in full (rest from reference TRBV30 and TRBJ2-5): SQTIHQWPATLVQPVGSPLSLECTVEGTSNPNLYWYRQAAGRGLQLLFYSVGIGQISSEVPQNLSASRPQDRQFILSSKKLLLSDSGFYLCAWSTGIKETQYFGPGTRLLVL.

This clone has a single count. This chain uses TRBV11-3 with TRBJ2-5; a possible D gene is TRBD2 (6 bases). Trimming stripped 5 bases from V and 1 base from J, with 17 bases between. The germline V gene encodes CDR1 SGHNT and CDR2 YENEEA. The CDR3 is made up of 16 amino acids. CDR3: CASSPRLGRSQETQYF. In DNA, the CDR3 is TGTGCCAGCAGCCCGCGACTAGGACGGAGCCAAGAGACCCAGTACTTC.

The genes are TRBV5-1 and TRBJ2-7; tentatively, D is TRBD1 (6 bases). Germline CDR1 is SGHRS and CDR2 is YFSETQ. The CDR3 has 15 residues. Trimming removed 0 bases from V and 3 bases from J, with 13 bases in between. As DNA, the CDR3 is TGCGCCAGCAGCTTGGCGGCAGGGGATGGCTACGAGCAGTACTTC. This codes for CASSLAAGDGYEQYF.

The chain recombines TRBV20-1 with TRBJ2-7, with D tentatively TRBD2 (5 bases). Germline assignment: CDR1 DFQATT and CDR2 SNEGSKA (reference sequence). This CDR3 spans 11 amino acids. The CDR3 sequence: CSRGFMGRQYF. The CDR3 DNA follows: TGCAGCCGCGGGTTTATGGGGAGACAGTACTTC.

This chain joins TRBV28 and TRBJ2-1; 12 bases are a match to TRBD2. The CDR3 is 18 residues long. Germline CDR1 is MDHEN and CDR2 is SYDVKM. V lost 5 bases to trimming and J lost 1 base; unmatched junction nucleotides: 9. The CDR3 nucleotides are TGTGCCAGCAGTCCTAGCGGGAGGGCCAAAAGGTCCTACAATGAGCAGTTCTTC. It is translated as CASSPSGRAKRSYNEQFF. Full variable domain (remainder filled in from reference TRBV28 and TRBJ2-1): DVKVTQSSRYLVKRTGEKVFLECVQDMDHENMFWYRQDPGLGLRLIYFSYDVKMKEKGDIPEGYSVSREKKERFSLILESASTNQTSMYLCASSPSGRAKRSYNEQFFGPGTRLTVL.